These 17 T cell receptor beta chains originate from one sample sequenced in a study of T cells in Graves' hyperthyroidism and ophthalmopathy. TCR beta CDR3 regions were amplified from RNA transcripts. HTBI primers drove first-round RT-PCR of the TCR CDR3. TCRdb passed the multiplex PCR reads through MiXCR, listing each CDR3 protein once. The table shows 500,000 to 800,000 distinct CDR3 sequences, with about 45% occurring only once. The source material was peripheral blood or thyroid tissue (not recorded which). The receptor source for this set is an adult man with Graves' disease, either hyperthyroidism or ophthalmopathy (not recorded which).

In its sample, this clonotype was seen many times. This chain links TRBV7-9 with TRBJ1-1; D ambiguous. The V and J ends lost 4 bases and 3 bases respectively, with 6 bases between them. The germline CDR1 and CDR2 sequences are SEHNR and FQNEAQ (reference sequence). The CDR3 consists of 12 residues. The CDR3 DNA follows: TGTGCCAGCAGCTATGGTGACACTGAAGCTTTCTTT. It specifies CASSYGDTEAFF. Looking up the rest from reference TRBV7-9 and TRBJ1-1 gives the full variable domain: DTGVSQNPRHKITKRGQNVTFRCDPISEHNRLYWYRQTLGQGPEFLTYFQNEAQLEKSRLLSDRFSAERPKGSFSTLEIQRTEQGDSAMYLCASSYGDTEAFFGQGTRLTVV.

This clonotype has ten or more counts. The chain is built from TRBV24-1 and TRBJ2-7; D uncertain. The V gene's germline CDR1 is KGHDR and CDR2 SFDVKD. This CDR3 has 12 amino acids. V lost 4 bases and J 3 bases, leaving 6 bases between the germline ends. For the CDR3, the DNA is TGTGCCACCAGTGAGTTGGGCTACGAGCAGTACTTC. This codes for CATSELGYEQYF.

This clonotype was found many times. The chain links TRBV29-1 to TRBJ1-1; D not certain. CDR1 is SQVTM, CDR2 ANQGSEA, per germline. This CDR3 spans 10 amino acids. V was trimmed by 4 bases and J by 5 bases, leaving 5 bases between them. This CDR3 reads CSVGSTEAFF. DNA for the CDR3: TGCAGCGTTGGAAGTACTGAAGCTTTCTTT.

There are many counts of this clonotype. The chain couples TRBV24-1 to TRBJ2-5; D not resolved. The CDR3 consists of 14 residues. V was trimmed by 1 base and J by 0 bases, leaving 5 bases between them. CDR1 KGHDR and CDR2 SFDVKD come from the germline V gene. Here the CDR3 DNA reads TGTGCCACCAGTGATTTTTCAGACCAAGAGACCCAGTACTTC. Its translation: CATSDFSDQETQYF.

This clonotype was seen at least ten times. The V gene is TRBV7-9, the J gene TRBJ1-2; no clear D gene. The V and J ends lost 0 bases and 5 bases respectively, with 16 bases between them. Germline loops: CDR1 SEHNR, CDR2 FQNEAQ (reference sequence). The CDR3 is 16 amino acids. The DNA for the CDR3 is TGTGCCAGCAGCTTAGCCGTTAGGGCAACCCTTTATGGCTACACCTTC. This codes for CASSLAVRATLYGYTF. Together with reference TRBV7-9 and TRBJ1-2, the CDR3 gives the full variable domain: DTGVSQNPRHKITKRGQNVTFRCDPISEHNRLYWYRQTLGQGPEFLTYFQNEAQLEKSRLLSDRFSAERPKGSFSTLEIQRTEQGDSAMYLCASSLAVRATLYGYTFGSGTRLTVV.

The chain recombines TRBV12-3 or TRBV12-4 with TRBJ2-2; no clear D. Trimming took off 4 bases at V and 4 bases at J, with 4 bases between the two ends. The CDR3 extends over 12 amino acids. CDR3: CASSWTTGELFF. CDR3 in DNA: TGTGCCAGCAGTTGGACCACCGGGGAGCTGTTTTTT.

The CDR3 loop is CAISEGQPEGETQYF. CDR3 bases: TGTGCCATCAGTGAGGGCCAGCCCGAGGGAGAGACCCAGTACTTC. This chain connects TRBV10-3 to TRBJ2-5, with D possibly matching TRBD2 (5 bases). Germline V gives CDR1 ENHRY, CDR2 SYGVKD. Deletions cut 2 bases from V and 4 bases from J, with 14 bases between. The CDR3 extends over 15 amino acids.

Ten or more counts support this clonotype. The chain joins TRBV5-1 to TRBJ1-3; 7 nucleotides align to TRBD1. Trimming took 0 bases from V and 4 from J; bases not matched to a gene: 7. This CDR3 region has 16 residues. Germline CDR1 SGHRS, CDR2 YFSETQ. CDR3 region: CASSLVGGGGGNTIYF. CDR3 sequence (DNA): TGCGCCAGCAGCTTGGTCGGAGGGGGCGGCGGAAACACCATATATTTT. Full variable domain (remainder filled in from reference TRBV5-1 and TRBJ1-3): KAGVTQTPRYLIKTRGQQVTLSCSPISGHRSVSWYQQTPGQGLQFLFEYFSETQRNKGNFPGRFSGRQFSNSRSEMNVSTLELGDSALYLCASSLVGGGGGNTIYFGEGSWLTVV.

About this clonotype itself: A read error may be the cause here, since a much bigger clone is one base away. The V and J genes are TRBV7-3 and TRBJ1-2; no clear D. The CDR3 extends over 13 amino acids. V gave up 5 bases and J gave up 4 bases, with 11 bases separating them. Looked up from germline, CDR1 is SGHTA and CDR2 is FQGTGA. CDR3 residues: CASSRRPTYGYTF. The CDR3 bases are TGTGCCAGCAGCCGCCGGCCCACCTATGGCTACACCTTC.

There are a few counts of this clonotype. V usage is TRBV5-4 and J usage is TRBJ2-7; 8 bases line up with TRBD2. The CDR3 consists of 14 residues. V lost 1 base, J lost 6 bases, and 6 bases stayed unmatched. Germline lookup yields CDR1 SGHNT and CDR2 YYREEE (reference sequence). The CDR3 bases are TGTGCCAGCAGCTTGTACGTCGCGGGAGGCGAGCAGTACTTC. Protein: CASSLYVAGGEQYF. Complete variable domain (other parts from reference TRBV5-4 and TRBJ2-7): ETGVTQSPTHLIKTRGQQVTLRCSSQSGHNTVSWYQQALGQGPQFIFQYYREEENGRGNFPPRFSGLQFPNYSSELNVNALELDDSALYLCASSLYVAGGEQYFGPGTRLTVT.

The CDR3 sequence is CASSQDREFGYTF. DNA for the CDR3: TGTGCCAGCAGCCAGGACAGGGAGTTCGGCTACACCTTC. The genes are TRBV3-1 and TRBJ1-2; TRBD1 matches 8 bases. V shed 3 bases, J shed 8 bases, and the junction held 5 bases outside the gene matches. This CDR3 contains 13 residues. Germline V gene sequence: CDR1 LGHDT, CDR2 YNNKEL (reference sequence).

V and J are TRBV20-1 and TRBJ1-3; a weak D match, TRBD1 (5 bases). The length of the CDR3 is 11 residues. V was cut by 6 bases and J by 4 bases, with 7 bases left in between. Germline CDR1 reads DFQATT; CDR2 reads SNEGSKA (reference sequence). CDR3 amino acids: CSAPGGNTIYF. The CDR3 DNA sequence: TGCAGTGCCCCAGGGGGAAACACCATATATTTT.

The CDR3 nucleotides read TGCAGCGTTGAAGACAGGGCTGTCTACGAGCAGTACTTC. It yields the protein CSVEDRAVYEQYF. The V and J genes are TRBV29-1 and TRBJ2-7; D may be TRBD1 (5 bases). CDR3 length: 13 amino acids. The V gene's germline CDR1 is SQVTM and CDR2 ANQGSEA. V was pared by 0 bases and J by 3 bases, with 9 bases between.

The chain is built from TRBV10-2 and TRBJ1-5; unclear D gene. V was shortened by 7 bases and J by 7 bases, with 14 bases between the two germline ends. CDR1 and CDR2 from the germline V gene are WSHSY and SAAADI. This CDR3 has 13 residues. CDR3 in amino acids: CASKERPGQPQHF. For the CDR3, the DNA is TGCGCCAGCAAGGAGAGGCCCGGGCAGCCCCAGCATTTT.

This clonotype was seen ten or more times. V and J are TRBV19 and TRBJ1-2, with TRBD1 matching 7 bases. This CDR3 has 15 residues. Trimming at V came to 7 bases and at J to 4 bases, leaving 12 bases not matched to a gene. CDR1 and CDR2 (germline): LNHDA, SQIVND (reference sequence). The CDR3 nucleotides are TGTGCCAGTACCCCAGAGGGGGCGCGGAGCTATGGCTACACCTTC. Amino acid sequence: CASTPEGARSYGYTF. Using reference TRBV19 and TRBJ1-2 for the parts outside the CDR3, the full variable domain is DGGITQSPKYLFRKEGQNVTLSCEQNLNHDAMYWYRQDPGQGLRLIYYSQIVNDFQKGDIAEGYSVSREKKESFPLTVTSAQKNPTAFYLCASTPEGARSYGYTFGSGTRLTVV.

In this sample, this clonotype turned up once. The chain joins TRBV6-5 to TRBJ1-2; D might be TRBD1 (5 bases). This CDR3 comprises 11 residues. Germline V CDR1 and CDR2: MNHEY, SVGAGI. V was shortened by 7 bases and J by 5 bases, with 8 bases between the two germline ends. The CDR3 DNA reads TGTGCCAGCAAGCAGGGTTATGGCTACACCTTC. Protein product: CASKQGYGYTF.

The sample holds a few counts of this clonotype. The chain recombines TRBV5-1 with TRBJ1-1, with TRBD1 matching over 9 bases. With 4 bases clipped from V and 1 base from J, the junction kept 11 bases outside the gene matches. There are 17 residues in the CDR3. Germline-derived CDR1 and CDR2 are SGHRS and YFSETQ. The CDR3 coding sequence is TGCGCCAGCAGCATATACGGACAGGGGTCGGCGAACACTGAAGCTTTCTTT. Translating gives CASSIYGQGSANTEAFF.